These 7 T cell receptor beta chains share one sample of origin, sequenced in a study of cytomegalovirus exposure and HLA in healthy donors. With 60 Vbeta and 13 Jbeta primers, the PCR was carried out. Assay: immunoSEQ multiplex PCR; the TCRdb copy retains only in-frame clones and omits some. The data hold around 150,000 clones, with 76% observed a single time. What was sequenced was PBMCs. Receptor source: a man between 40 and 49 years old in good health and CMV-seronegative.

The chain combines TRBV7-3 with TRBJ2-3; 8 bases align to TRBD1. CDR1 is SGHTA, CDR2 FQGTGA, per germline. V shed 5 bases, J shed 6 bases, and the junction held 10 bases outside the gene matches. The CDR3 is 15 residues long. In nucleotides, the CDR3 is TGTGCCAGCAGCAGAGACAGGGGTCCCGCGGATACGCAGTATTTT. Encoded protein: CASSRDRGPADTQYF.

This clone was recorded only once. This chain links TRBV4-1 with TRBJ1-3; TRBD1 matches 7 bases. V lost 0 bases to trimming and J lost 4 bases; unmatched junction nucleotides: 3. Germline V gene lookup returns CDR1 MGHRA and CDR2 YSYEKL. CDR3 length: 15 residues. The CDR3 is CASSQDRGQGNTIYF. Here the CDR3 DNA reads TGCGCCAGCAGCCAAGATAGGGGGCAAGGAAACACCATATATTTT.

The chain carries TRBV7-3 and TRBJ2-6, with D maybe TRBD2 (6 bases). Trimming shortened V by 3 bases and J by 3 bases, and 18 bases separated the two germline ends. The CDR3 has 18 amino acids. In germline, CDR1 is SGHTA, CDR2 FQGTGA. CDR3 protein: CASSFFPGESFGANVLTF. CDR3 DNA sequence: TGTGCCAGCAGCTTCTTTCCGGGGGAAAGTTTTGGGGCCAACGTCCTGACTTTC.

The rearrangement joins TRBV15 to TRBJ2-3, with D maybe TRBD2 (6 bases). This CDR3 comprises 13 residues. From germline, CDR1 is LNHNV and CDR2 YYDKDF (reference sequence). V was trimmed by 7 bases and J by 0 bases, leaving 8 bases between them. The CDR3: CATKSGSTDTQYF. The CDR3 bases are TGTGCCACCAAAAGCGGGAGCACAGATACGCAGTATTTT.

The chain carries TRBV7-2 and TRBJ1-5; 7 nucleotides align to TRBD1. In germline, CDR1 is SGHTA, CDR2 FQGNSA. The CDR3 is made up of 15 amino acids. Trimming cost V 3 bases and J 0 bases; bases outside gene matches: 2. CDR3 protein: CASSLGQTSNQPQHF. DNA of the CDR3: TGTGCCAGCAGCTTGGGACAGACTAGCAATCAGCCCCAGCATTTT.

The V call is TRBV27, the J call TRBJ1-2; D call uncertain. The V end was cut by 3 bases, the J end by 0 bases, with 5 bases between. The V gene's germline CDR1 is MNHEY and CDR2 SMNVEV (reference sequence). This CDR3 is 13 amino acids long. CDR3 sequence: CASSLYSNYGYTF. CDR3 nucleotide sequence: TGTGCCAGCAGTTTGTACTCTAACTATGGCTACACCTTC.

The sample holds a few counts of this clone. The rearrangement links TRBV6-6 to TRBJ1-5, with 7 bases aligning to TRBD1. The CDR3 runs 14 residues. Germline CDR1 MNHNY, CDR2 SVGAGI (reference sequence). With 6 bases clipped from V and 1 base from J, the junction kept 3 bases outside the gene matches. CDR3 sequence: CASRNRGSNQPQHF. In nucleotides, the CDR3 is TGTGCCAGCAGAAACAGGGGCAGCAATCAGCCCCAGCATTTT.